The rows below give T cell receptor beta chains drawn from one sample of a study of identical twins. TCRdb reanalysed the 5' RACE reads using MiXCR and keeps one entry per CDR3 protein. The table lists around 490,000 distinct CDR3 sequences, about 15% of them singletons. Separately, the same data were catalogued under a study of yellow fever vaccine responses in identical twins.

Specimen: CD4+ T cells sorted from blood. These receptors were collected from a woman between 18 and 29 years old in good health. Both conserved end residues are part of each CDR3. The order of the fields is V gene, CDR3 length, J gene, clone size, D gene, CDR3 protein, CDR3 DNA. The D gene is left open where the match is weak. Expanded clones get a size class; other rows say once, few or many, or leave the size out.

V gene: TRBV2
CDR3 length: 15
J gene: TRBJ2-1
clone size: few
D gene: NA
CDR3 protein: CASTLVGSRHNEQFF
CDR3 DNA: TGTGCCAGCACTCTAGTAGGTTCTCGGCACAATGAGCAGTTCTTC

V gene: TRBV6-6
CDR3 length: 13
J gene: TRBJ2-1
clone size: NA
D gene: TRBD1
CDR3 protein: CASRAGGWDEQFF
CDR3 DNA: TGTGCCAGCAGGGCAGGGGGCTGGGATGAGCAGTTCTTC

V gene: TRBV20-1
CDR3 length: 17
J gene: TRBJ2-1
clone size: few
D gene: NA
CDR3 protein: CSARDSRRGGVSNEQFF
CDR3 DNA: TGCAGTGCTAGAGATTCCCGCCGTGGGGGCGTAAGCAATGAGCAGTTCTTC

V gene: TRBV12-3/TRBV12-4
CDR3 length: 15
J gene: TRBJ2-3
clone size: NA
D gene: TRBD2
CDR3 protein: CASSSPGLEGGTQYF
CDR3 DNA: TGTGCCAGCAGTAGTCCGGGACTAGAAGGTGGGACGCAGTATTTT

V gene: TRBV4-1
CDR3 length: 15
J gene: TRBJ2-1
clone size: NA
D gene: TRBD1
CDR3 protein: CASSPWTGRHNEQFF
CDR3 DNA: TGCGCCAGCAGCCCATGGACAGGGAGGCACAATGAGCAGTTCTTC

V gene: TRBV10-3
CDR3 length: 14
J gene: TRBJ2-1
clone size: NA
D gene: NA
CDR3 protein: CAISEFSSYNEQFF
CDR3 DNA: TGTGCCATCAGTGAGTTCAGCTCCTACAATGAGCAGTTCTTC

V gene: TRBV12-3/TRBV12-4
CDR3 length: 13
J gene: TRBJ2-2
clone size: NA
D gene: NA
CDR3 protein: CASSLVESGELFF
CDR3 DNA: TGTGCCAGCAGTTTAGTTGAATCTGGGGAGCTGTTTTTT

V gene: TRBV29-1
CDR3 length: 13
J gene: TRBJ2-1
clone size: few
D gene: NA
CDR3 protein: CSLGLYNGGEQFF
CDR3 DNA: TGCAGCCTCGGGCTGTATAATGGCGGGGAGCAGTTCTTC

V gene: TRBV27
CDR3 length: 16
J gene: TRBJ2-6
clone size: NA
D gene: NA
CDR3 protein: CASSLARDSGANVLTF
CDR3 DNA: TGTGCCAGCAGTTTAGCGAGAGACTCTGGGGCCAACGTCCTGACTTTC

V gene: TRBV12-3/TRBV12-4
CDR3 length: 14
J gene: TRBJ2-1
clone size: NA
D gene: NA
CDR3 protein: CASSPRVRYNEQFF
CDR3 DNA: TGTGCCAGCAGTCCGCGCGTGCGGTACAATGAGCAGTTCTTC

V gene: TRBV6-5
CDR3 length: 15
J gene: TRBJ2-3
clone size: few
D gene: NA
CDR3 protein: CASSYSGPDTDTQYF
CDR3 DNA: TGTGCCAGCAGTTACTCGGGGCCAGACACAGATACGCAGTATTTT

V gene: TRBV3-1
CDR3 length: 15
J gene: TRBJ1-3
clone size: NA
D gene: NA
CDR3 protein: CASSQGTFSGNTIYF
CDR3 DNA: TGTGCCAGCAGCCAAGGGACTTTCTCTGGAAACACCATATATTTT

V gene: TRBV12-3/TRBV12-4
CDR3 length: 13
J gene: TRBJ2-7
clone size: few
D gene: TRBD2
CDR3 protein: CASRPAGAYEQYF
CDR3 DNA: TGTGCCAGCAGACCCGCGGGGGCCTACGAGCAGTACTTC

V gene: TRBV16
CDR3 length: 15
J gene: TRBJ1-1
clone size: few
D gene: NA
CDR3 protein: CASSHATGLNTEAFF
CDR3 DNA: TGTGCCAGCAGCCACGCTACGGGTTTGAACACTGAAGCTTTCTTT

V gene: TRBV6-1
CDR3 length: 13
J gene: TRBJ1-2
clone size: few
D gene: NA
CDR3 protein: CATGSRVAYGYTF
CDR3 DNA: TGTGCCACGGGTTCCAGGGTGGCCTATGGCTACACCTTC

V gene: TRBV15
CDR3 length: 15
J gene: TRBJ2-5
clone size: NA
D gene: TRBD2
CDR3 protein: CATKAGLNPQETQYF
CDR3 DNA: TGTGCCACCAAAGCGGGACTAAATCCCCAAGAGACCCAGTACTTC

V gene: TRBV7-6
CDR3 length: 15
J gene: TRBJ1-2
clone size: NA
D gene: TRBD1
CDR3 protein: CASSLGQGAVYGYTF
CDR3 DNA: TGTGCCAGCAGCCTCGGACAGGGGGCGGTATATGGCTACACCTTC

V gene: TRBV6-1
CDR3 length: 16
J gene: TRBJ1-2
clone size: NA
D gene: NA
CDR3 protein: CASSEKGRRANYGYTF
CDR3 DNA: TGTGCCAGCAGTGAGAAGGGCAGACGAGCTAACTATGGCTACACCTTC

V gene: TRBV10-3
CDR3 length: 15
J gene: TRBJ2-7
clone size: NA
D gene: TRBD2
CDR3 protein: CATSTSPSGSYEQYF
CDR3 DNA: TGTGCCACCTCTACCTCACCTAGCGGGAGTTACGAGCAGTACTTC

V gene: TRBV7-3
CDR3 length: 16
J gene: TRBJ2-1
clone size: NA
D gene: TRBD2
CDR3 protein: CASSFLLAGGRNEQFF
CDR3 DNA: TGTGCCAGCAGCTTCCTCCTAGCGGGAGGACGTAATGAGCAGTTCTTC

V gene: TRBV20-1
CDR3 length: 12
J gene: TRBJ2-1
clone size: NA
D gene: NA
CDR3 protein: CSARYPSGEQFF
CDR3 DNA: TGCAGTGCTAGATACCCCTCGGGGGAGCAGTTCTTC

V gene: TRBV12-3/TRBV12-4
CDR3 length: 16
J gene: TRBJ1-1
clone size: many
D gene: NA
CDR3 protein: CASSLGQGRKNTEAFF
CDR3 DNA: TGTGCCAGCAGTTTGGGGCAGGGGAGGAAAAACACTGAAGCTTTCTTT

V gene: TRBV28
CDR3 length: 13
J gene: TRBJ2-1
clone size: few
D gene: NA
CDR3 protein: CASTSRGWYEQFF
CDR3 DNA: TGTGCCAGCACCTCGAGGGGGTGGTATGAGCAGTTCTTC

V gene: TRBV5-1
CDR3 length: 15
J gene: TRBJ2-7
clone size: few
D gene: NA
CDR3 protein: CASSLAPTDTYEQYF
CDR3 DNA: TGCGCCAGCAGCTTAGCTCCGACTGATACCTACGAGCAGTACTTC

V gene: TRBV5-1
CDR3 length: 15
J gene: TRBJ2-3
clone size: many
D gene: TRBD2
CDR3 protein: CASSSGRALADTQYF
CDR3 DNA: TGCGCCAGCAGTAGCGGGAGGGCTCTGGCAGATACGCAGTATTTT

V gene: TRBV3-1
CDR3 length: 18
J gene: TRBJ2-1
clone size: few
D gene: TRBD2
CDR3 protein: CASTPGSGGPSSYNEQFF
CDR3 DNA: TGTGCCAGCACGCCGGGTAGCGGGGGCCCTAGCTCCTACAATGAGCAGTTCTTC

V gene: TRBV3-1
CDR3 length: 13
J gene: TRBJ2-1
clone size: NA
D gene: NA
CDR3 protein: CASSSYSNNEQFF
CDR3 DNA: TGTGCCAGCAGCTCATACTCGAACAATGAGCAGTTCTTC

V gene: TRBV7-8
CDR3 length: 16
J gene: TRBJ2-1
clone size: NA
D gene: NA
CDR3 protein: CASSTSTGSAYNEQFF
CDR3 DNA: TGTGCCAGCAGTACTAGTACGGGGAGCGCCTACAATGAGCAGTTCTTC

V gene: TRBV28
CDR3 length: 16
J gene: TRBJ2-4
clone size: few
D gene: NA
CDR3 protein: CASSFVWGLAKNIQYF
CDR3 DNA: TGTGCCAGCAGTTTCGTCTGGGGGCTAGCCAAAAACATTCAGTACTTC

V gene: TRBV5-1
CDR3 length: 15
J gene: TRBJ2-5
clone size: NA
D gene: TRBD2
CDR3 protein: CASSRGTSVQETQYF
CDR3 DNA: TGCGCCAGCAGCCGGGGGACTAGCGTCCAAGAGACCCAGTACTTC

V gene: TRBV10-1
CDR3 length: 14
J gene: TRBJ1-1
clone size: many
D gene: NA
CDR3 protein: CASSPGTTNTEAFF
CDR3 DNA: TGCGCCAGCAGCCCTGGGACGACGAACACTGAAGCTTTCTTT

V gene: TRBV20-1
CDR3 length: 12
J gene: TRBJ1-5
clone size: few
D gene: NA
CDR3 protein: CSAEGGNQPQHF
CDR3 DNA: TGCAGTGCCGAAGGGGGCAATCAGCCCCAGCATTTT

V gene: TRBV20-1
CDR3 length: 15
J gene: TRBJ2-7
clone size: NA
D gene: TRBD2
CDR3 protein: CSARDRTSGLYEQYF
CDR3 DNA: TGCAGTGCTAGAGACCGGACTAGCGGACTCTACGAGCAGTACTTC

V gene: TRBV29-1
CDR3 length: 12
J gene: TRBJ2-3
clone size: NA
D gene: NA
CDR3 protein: CSVEETKDTQYF
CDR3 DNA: TGCAGCGTTGAAGAAACGAAAGATACGCAGTATTTT

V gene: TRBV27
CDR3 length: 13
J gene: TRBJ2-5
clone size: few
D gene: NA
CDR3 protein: CASSLRTQETQYF
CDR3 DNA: TGTGCCAGCAGTTTACGTACCCAAGAGACCCAGTACTTC

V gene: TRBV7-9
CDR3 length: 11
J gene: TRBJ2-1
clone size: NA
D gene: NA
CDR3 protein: CASSLAYEQFF
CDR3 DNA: TGTGCCAGCAGCTTAGCTTATGAGCAGTTCTTC

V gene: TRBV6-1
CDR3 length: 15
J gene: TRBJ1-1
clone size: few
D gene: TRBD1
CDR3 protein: CASTRDREVDTEAFF
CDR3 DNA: TGTGCCAGCACTAGGGACAGGGAGGTTGATACTGAAGCTTTCTTT

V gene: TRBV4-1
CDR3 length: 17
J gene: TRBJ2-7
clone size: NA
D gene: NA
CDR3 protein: CASSQDGAGWGFYEQYF
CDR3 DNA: TGCGCCAGCAGCCAAGATGGGGCGGGATGGGGCTTCTACGAGCAGTACTTC

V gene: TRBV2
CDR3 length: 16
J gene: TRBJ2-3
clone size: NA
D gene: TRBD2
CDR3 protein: CASRDPASGRPDTQYF
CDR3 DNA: TGTGCCAGCAGAGACCCGGCTAGCGGGAGGCCAGATACGCAGTATTTT

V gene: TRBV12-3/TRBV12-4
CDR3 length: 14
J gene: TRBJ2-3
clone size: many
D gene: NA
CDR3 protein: CASSLDRPTDTQYF
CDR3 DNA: TGTGCCAGCAGTTTAGACAGGCCCACAGATACGCAGTATTTT

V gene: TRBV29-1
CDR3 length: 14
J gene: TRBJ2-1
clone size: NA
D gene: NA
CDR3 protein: CSDCRSGGRGEQFF
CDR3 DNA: TGCAGCGACTGTCGATCGGGGGGCAGGGGTGAGCAGTTCTTC

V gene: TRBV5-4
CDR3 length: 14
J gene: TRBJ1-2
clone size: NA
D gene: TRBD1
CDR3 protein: CASSLRQGYYGYTF
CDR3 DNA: TGTGCCAGCAGCTTGCGACAGGGTTACTATGGCTACACCTTC

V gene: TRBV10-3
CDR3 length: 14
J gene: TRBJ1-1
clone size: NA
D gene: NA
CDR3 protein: CAISDRQVGTEAFF
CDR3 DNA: TGTGCCATCAGTGACCGCCAGGTGGGGACTGAAGCTTTCTTT

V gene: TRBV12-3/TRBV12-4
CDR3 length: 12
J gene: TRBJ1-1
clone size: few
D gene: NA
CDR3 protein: CASRAGYTEAFF
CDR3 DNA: TGTGCCAGCAGAGCGGGTTACACTGAAGCTTTCTTT

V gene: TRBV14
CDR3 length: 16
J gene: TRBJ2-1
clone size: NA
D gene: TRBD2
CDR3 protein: CASSLPGLAGVDEQFF
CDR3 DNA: TGTGCCAGCAGCCTTCCGGGACTAGCGGGAGTCGATGAGCAGTTCTTC